A selection of T cell receptor beta chains follows, all from one sample in a study of OX40 agonist ivuxolimab in advanced cancers. The method was immunoSEQ multiplex PCR; TCRdb's version includes in-frame clones alone and lacks a portion of them. The sample lists around 140,000 clones, more than 85% occurring once. The sample in question was CD4+ or CD8+ T cells sorted from blood, obtained in a trial of the OX40 agonist ivuxolimab. The receptors originated from an adult with an advanced solid tumor such as melanoma, head and neck, liver or kidney cancer. Each CDR3 is given without its conserved first and last residue.

v_call	cdr3_aa
TRBV6-1	ASSEQGRSLYGYT
TRBV5-1	ASSLDRGNYGYT
TRBV27	ASSLAGGPNEQF
TRBV29-1	SVTQGASNYGYT
TRBV19	ASSILGTYGYT
TRBV5-4	ASSRGRGEKLF
TRBV5-4	ASSTLAGASYEQY
TRBV5-1	ASSPDTLNEKLF
TRBV29-1	SVRSYNEQF
TRBV18	ASSPPSQAGYGYT
TRBV27	ASSFLTSGRASGTGTDTQY
TRBV5-1	ASSTDRAEQY
TRBV18	ASSRRTGGSNQPQH
TRBV19	ASQQDPGNTIY
TRBV6-1	ASNEGAPTEAF
TRBV7-8	ASSLAGDRDTGELF
TRBV7-2	ASSSGQGAF
TRBV7-7	ASSGGTVNEQF
TRBV6-5	ASSYSTGGDYGYT
TRBV5-4	ASSLDGTRGRQY
TRBV7-8	ASSPLSSGNTIY
TRBV29-1	SVAGVDNQPQH
TRBV19	ASSLGGPYHYEQY
TRBV28	ASSSSNTEAF
TRBV7-3	ASSAGQGPFYTQY
TRBV25-1	ASSAGLADIQY
TRBV28	ASSLSGTGGIYEQC
TRBV9	ASSEGGSPGTQY
TRBV11-3	ASSQGGNTEAF
TRBV5-6	ASSVGGITDTQY
TRBV5-4	ASSKDSTDTQY
TRBV20-1	SARHNEKLF
TRBV7-3	ASSGPGQQETQY
TRBV19	ASSFAGTAHYGYT
TRBV7-2	ASSSGLAANTGELF
TRBV11-2	ATRQGGRYEQY
TRBV10-3	AISGKGRTDTYEQY
TRBV7-8	ASSSSGQGAARGNQPQH
TRBV5-6	ASSLETPRNTEAF
TRBV10-3	ASRPPSIHGYT
TRBV29-1	SVAIGTGGNQPQH
TRBV5-6	ASSSLNVYEQY
TRBV6-6	ASNDWTGGSYEQY
TRBV7-2	ASILNQGSYGYT
TRBV5-6	ASSLRLEAF
TRBV6-1	ASRGTIGQPQH
TRBV2	AARDRGPENEQF
TRBV9	ASSPRGYSNQPQH
TRBV30	AWSWTGKYEQY
TRBV5-1	ASSLRGTGYNYGYT
TRBV10-2	ASSPWGTENTEAF
TRBV28	ATKGQGMVGGNTIY
TRBV5-1	ASSLDFSNTEAF
TRBV7-3	ASSLNRENGELF
TRBV18	ASSPQTVDQPQH